Included here is one TCR beta chain sequence, with context. Its antigen remains unknown. The entry originates in a study of T cell repertoires in cytomegalovirus infection. Study context: Peptides in the study included HLA-C-restricted and HLA-B-restricted CMV epitopes. Through public TCR beta signatures, both CMV infection and matching HLA type were indicated.

TCRdb re-derived calls from the reads in MiXCR, one entry per CDR3 protein. The sample includes a few hundred thousand distinct CDR3 sequences, 40% of them seen just once. V was cut by 11 bases and J by 5 bases, with 18 bases left in between. CDR1 is ENHRY and CDR2 is SYGVKD in the germline V gene. The CDR3 has 13 amino acids. Study-wide results and limits: HLA-C-restricted, CMV-specific TCR beta clonotypes were dominant ex vivo. Accumulated public TCR beta family frequency recognized individuals carrying CMV together with the relevant HLA.

The chain couples TRBV10-3 to TRBJ1-1; a weak D match, TRBD1 (5 bases). Sample: cultured PBMCs, taken from culture after CMV antigen stimulation. The receptor was isolated from a human donor in good health (CMV status not recorded). Some clones in this sample may be carry-over from other donors' samples. CDR3: CAFSTAPGTEAFF. In DNA form, the CDR3 reads TGTGCCTTTTCGACAGCTCCTGGGACTGAAGCTTTCTTT.